A selection of T cell receptor beta chains follows, all from one sample in a study of multiple sclerosis patients with progressive multifocal leukoencephalopathy. Only in-frame clones appear in the TCRdb table, and some are missing; sequencing was by immunoSEQ multiplex PCR. The table lists under 40,000 clones, around 93% of them singletons. Sequencing used PBMCs. All receptors come from a man younger than 45 with multiple sclerosis. Each CDR3 is given with its conserved first and last residue. Fields, in order: J gene, V gene, clone size, D gene, CDR3 DNA, CDR3 protein. D genes are given only for firm matches. Some rows mark clone size as missing; the rest say once, few, many or name a class of expanded clone.

TRBJ1-2 TRBV19 NA TRBD1 TGTGCCAGCTCGAACAGGGGTAGAGGCTACACCTTC CASSNRGRGYTF
TRBJ1-6 TRBV4-2 NA NA TGTGCCAGCAGCCAAGATACCCACAATAATTCACCCCTCCACTTT CASSQDTHNNSPLHF
TRBJ2-1 TRBV9 NA TRBD2 TGTGCCAGCAGCGTAGCGGGAGGACCCTACAATGAGCAGTTCTTC CASSVAGGPYNEQFF
TRBJ2-1 TRBV19 NA TRBD2 TGTGCCAGTAGTATACGGGGGACTAGCAATGAGCAGTTCTTC CASSIRGTSNEQFF
TRBJ2-1 TRBV9 NA NA TGTGCCAGCAGGGGCGGAGGTTCCTACAATGAGCAGTTCTTC CASRGGGSYNEQFF
TRBJ1-4 TRBV7-9 NA NA TGTGCCAGCAGGTTGGGACCCAATGAAAAACTGTTTTTT CASRLGPNEKLFF
TRBJ2-7 TRBV5-6 NA NA TGTGCCAGCAGCTTGGGGGCTAGGGGGGCGAGGTACGAGCAGTACTTC CASSLGARGARYEQYF
TRBJ2-1 TRBV27 NA NA TGTGCCAGCACCCTCTTGGGCGCAAATGAGCAGTTCTTC CASTLLGANEQFF
TRBJ2-7 TRBV4-1 NA NA TGCGCCAGCAGCCAAGAAACGGATTACGAGCAGTACTTC CASSQETDYEQYF
TRBJ2-1 TRBV6-5 NA NA TGTGCCAGCAGAACTGGGAGCAGCAATGAGCAGTTCTTC CASRTGSSNEQFF
TRBJ2-1 TRBV29-1 NA NA TGCAGCGTTCGTCCTTCGGGTATCAAGGATGAGCAGTTCTTC CSVRPSGIKDEQFF
TRBJ1-3 TRBV4-2 NA NA TGTGCCAGCAGCCAAGATTCCCCTGGAAACACCATATATTTT CASSQDSPGNTIYF
TRBJ1-1 TRBV5-6 NA TRBD1 TGTGCCAGCAGCTTTTATGACAGGGGTGAAGCTTTCTTT CASSFYDRGEAFF
TRBJ1-1 TRBV7-9 few NA TGTGCCAGCAGCTTTAACCCCCCGGCTTTCTTT CASSFNPPAFF
TRBJ2-7 TRBV7-8 NA NA TGTGCCTGTCACCTGGGCCACCCTTCTTCCGAGCAGTACTTC CACHLGHPSSEQYF
TRBJ2-3 TRBV14 once NA TGTGCCAGCAGCCAAGGTTGGGGTGGGACAGATACGCAGTATTTT CASSQGWGGTDTQYF
TRBJ2-1 TRBV7-9 NA NA TGTGCCAGCAGCTCAGCAGGTGAGCAGTTCTTC CASSSAGEQFF
TRBJ1-5 TRBV19 NA NA TGTGCCAGTAGTATCTCGGGGAATCAGCCCCAGCATTTT CASSISGNQPQHF